A selection of T cell receptor beta chains follows, all from one sample in a study of blood T cell repertoires in COVID-19. Clones were sequenced by immunoSEQ multiplex PCR, and TCRdb holds only the in-frame ones, with some missing. In the table there are 70,000 to 90,000 clones, 80% to 90% of which are singletons. The sequenced sample was peripheral blood. These receptor sequences come from an older man with COVID-19, enrolled during active disease. The CDR3 runs from the conserved cysteine through the conserved F or W. D genes are given only for firm matches. Where a row states a size, it is once, few, many or the class of an expanded clone; other rows omit it.

v_call	d_call	j_call	clone_size	cdr3_aa	cdr3_nt
TRBV5-1	-	TRBJ2-5	-	CASSARGQETQYF	TGCGCCAGCAGCGCTAGGGGACAAGAGACCCAGTACTTC
TRBV18	-	TRBJ2-5	-	CASSPSGFNQETQYF	TGTGCCAGCTCACCGAGCGGATTTAACCAAGAGACCCAGTACTTC
TRBV11-1	TRBD1	TRBJ1-6	-	CASSPRDRGPQPLHF	TGTGCCAGCAGCCCCCGGGACAGGGGCCCGCAACCCCTCCACTTT
TRBV24-1	-	TRBJ1-1	once	CATSDPGRGTEAFF	TGTGCCACCAGTGACCCGGGCAGGGGCACTGAAGCTTTCTTT
TRBV4-2	TRBD1	TRBJ2-5	-	CASSQVRGTGEETQYF	TGTGCCAGCAGCCAAGTACGAGGGACAGGGGAAGAGACCCAGTACTTC
TRBV13	-	TRBJ1-3	-	CASSYRGSGNTIYF	TGTGCCAGCAGCTACCGCGGGTCTGGAAACACCATATATTTT
TRBV5-5	TRBD1	TRBJ1-2	once	CASSLAWGQTLYGYTF	TGTGCCAGCAGCTTGGCCTGGGGACAGACCCTCTATGGCTACACCTTC
TRBV5-5	-	TRBJ2-5	-	CASSLPGDETQYF	TGTGCCAGCAGCTTGCCAGGGGATGAGACCCAGTACTTC
TRBV19	TRBD1	TRBJ2-2	few	CASTQGVNTGELFF	TGTGCCAGTACGCAGGGGGTGAACACCGGGGAGCTGTTTTTT
TRBV6-1	-	TRBJ1-1	-	CASSETGYTEAFF	TGTGCCAGCAGTGAAACGGGTTACACTGAAGCTTTCTTT
TRBV9	-	TRBJ1-3	-	CASSVSHNSGNTIYF	TGTGCCAGCAGCGTGTCTCACAACTCTGGAAACACCATATATTTT
TRBV18	-	TRBJ2-1	-	CASSLSTGAYNEQFF	TGTGCCAGCTCACTCTCGACAGGTGCCTACAATGAGCAGTTCTTC
TRBV4-2	TRBD1	TRBJ1-2	-	CASSQDHWTGTYGYTF	TGTGCCAGCAGCCAAGATCATTGGACAGGGACCTATGGCTACACCTTC
TRBV4-2	-	TRBJ1-2	few	CASSQGTLQGIWGYGYTF	TGTGCCAGCAGCCAAGGAACTTTACAGGGAATTTGGGGCTATGGCTACACCTTC
TRBV27	TRBD1	TRBJ2-7	-	CASSDRGTYEQYF	TGTGCCAGCAGTGACAGGGGGACCTACGAGCAGTACTTC
TRBV7-3	-	TRBJ2-1	-	CASSLNRDEQFF	TGTGCCAGCAGCTTAAATCGCGATGAGCAGTTCTTC
TRBV6-2/TRBV6-3	-	TRBJ1-2	-	CASSKAGNLYGYTF	TGTGCCAGCAGTAAAGCCGGGAACCTCTATGGCTACACCTTC
TRBV6-6	TRBD2	TRBJ2-1	-	CASSYGLAGGRNEQFF	TGTGCCAGCAGCTATGGACTAGCGGGGGGCAGGAATGAGCAGTTCTTC
TRBV29-1	TRBD1	TRBJ2-7	-	CSVGRGDSSYEQYF	TGCAGCGTTGGAAGAGGGGACAGTTCCTACGAGCAGTACTTC
TRBV7-2	-	TRBJ2-5	-	CASSLDNQETQYF	TGTGCCAGCAGCTTAGACAATCAAGAGACCCAGTACTTC
TRBV9	-	TRBJ2-7	-	CASSASAGNSYVQYF	TGTGCCAGCAGCGCCAGCGCAGGGAACTCCTACGTCCAGTACTTC
TRBV7-9	TRBD1	TRBJ2-5	-	CASSLEGKGDRGWTQYF	TGTGCCAGCAGCTTAGAAGGCAAAGGGGACAGGGGATGGACCCAGTACTTC
TRBV19	-	TRBJ1-3	-	CASSQELGNTIYF	TGTGCCAGTAGCCAAGAGCTCGGAAACACCATATATTTT
TRBV19	-	TRBJ2-5	once	CASRDRGVSQETQYF	TGTGCCAGTAGGGATCGAGGAGTATCACAAGAGACCCAGTACTTC
TRBV2	-	TRBJ1-2	-	CASSAERGGYTF	TGTGCCAGCAGTGCGGAGCGTGGTGGCTACACCTTC
TRBV10-3	-	TRBJ2-7	once	CAISKTESYEQYF	TGTGCCATCAGCAAGACAGAGTCCTACGAGCAGTACTTC
TRBV6-1	TRBD1	TRBJ1-1	-	CASSHRGNTEAFF	TGTGCCAGCAGCCACAGGGGTAACACTGAAGCTTTCTTT
TRBV23-1	-	TRBJ2-7	-	CASSQSPCGPSYEQYF	TGCGCCAGCAGTCAATCGCCGTGTGGGCCCTCCTACGAGCAGTACTTC
TRBV3-1/TRBV3-2	TRBD2	TRBJ2-1	-	CASSRGLAGRFPSYNEQFF	TGTGCCAGCAGCCGGGGACTAGCGGGGCGATTCCCCTCCTACAATGAGCAGTTCTTC
TRBV3-1/TRBV3-2	-	TRBJ1-1	-	CASSQGGGTLNTEAFF	TGTGCCAGCAGCCAAGGGGGCGGGACGTTAAACACTGAAGCTTTCTTT
TRBV27	TRBD1	TRBJ1-2	-	CASSLDGQADYGYTF	TGTGCCAGCAGTTTAGACGGACAGGCCGACTATGGCTACACCTTC
TRBV6-4	TRBD2	TRBJ2-3	-	CASSSGLAGASTDTQYF	TGTGCCAGCAGCTCGGGACTAGCGGGGGCAAGCACAGATACGCAGTATTTT
TRBV6-1	-	TRBJ2-5	-	CASSESGARGETQYF	TGTGCCAGCAGTGAGTCAGGGGCGAGGGGGGAGACCCAGTACTTC
TRBV15	-	TRBJ1-2	-	CATRESGQSYNYGYTF	TGTGCCACCAGGGAGTCTGGACAGTCATATAACTATGGCTACACCTTC
TRBV5-1	-	TRBJ2-1	once	CASSWAENEQFF	TGCGCCAGCTCTTGGGCAGAAAATGAGCAGTTCTTC
TRBV10-3	-	TRBJ2-7	-	CAISTGGEQYF	TGTGCCATCAGTACAGGTGGGGAGCAGTACTTC
TRBV18	-	TRBJ1-5	-	CASSPSPVNQPQHF	TGTGCCAGCTCACCTTCGCCGGTCAATCAGCCCCAGCATTTT
TRBV5-1	-	TRBJ2-5	-	CATRRGYQETQYF	TGCGCCACTCGCCGGGGTTATCAAGAGACCCAGTACTTC
TRBV6-2/TRBV6-3	TRBD2	TRBJ2-7	-	CASSSPSGLGTSGGSYEQYF	TGTGCCAGCAGTTCGCCGTCGGGACTCGGGACTAGCGGGGGTTCCTACGAGCAGTACTTC